This T cell receptor beta chain was observed in a study of cytomegalovirus exposure and HLA in healthy donors. Both 60 Vbeta primers and 13 Jbeta primers went into the PCR. Clones were read by immunoSEQ multiplex PCR, and TCRdb kept only the in-frame ones, dropping some. The sample records almost 95,000 clones, roughly 70% being singletons. In germline, CDR1 is SQVTM, CDR2 ANQGSEA. The CDR3 has 14 amino acids. The V and J ends lost 3 bases and 6 bases respectively, with 15 bases between them. In its sample, this clone was seen once. The chain uses TRBV29-1 and TRBJ2-4; weak D call: TRBD1 (5 bases). This clonotype originated in a man between 45 and 60 years old in good health and CMV-seronegative. Sequenced material: PBMCs. CDR3 coding DNA: TGCAGCGTTGAGAAGGGGTCCCGCGGAAACATTCAGTACTTC. Translation gives CSVEKGSRGNIQYF.